This T cell receptor beta chain appears in the sequencing data of a study of T cells after yellow fever vaccination. Study summary: Each low-cell-number fraction was prepared by means of SMART-Seq v4 Ultra Low Input. General observations from the study: Any FACS-sorted repertoire could hold abundant clonotypes that contaminate it from the bulk population. At less than 97% for CD4 and 88% for CD8, most primary-vaccination clones showed up again after the booster.

Trimming shortened V by 0 bases and J by 2 bases, and 8 bases separated the two germline ends. CDR1 is MGHRA and CDR2 is YSYEKL in the germline V gene. The CDR3 has 15 amino acids. This clonotype was counted between two and nine times. The antigen remains undetermined. By 5'RACE template switching, TCR cDNA was produced, with a universal primer site and UMIs added in the process. TCRdb reanalysed the 5' RACE reads using MiXCR and keeps one entry per CDR3 protein. In the table there are some 340,000 distinct CDR3 sequences, around 10% of which are singletons. V is TRBV4-1 and J is TRBJ1-5; tentatively, D is TRBD1 (5 bases). The clonotype was recovered from a man between 18 and 29 years old who received the YFV17D yellow fever vaccine. Sample: CD4+ T cells sorted from PBMCs, taken 45 days after the yellow fever booster vaccination. CDR3 loop: CASSQDEQGNQPQHF. The CDR3 DNA follows: TGCGCCAGCAGCCAAGATGAACAGGGCAATCAGCCCCAGCATTTT.